This TCR beta chain was profiled in a study of cytomegalovirus exposure and HLA in healthy donors. There are a few counts of this clone. With 60 Vbeta and 13 Jbeta primers, the PCR was carried out. The protocol was immunoSEQ multiplex PCR, while the TCRdb copy is restricted to in-frame clones and leaves out a portion. The profile shows over 120,000 clones, roughly 80% of them singletons. V was shortened by 2 bases and J by 0 bases, with 16 bases between the two germline ends. This CDR3 is built from 17 residues. The V gene's germline CDR1 is MNHNS and CDR2 SASEGT. This rearrangement joins TRBV6-1 to TRBJ1-1, with D uncertain. This clonotype originated in a woman aged 25 to 39 in good health and CMV-seronegative. The sample was PBMCs. DNA of the CDR3: TGTGCCAGCAGTGAACTTGGATGGTACAGTCTGAACACTGAAGCTTTCTTT. Its protein product is CASSELGWYSLNTEAFF.